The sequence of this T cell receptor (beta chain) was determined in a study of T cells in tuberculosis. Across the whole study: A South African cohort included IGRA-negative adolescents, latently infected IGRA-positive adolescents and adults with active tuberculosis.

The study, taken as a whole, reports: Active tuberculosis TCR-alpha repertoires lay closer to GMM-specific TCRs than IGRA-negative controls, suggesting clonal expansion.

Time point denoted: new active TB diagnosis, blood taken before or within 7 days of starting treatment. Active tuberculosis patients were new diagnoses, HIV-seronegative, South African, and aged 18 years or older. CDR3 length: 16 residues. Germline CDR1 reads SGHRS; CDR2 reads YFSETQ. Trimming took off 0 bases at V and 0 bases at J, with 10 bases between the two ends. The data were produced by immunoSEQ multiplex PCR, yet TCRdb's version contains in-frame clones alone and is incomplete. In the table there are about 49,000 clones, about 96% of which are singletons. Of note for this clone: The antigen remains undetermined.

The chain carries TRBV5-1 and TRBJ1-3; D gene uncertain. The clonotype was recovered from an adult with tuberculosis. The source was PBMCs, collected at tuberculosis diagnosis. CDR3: CASSLDPGASGNTIYF. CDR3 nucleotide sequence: TGCGCCAGCAGCTTGGACCCAGGTGCCTCTGGAAACACCATATATTTT.